This is a list of T cell receptor beta chains from one sample in a study of blood T cell dynamics during melanoma immunotherapy. Generated by immunoSEQ multiplex PCR, the TCRdb table keeps only in-frame clones and is missing some. The sample consists of some 16,000 clones, about 94% of them appearing once. Sequencing was performed on effector memory CD8+ T cells from blood, taken from a patient treated with checkpoint blockade. The receptors shown here come from a human donor with melanoma. CDR3s include the opening cysteine and the closing phenylalanine or tryptophan. D genes are given only for firm matches. Clone size appears in some rows only: once, few, many, or a class for an expanded clone.

13 - - TRBJ2-1 TRBV13 TGTGCCAGCAGCTTAGAAAACGACAATGAGCAGTTCTTC CASSLENDNEQFF
12 - - TRBJ2-1 TRBV11-2 TGTGCCAGCCGCTATGGGGTAGACGAGCAGTTCTTC CASRYGVDEQFF
16 - - TRBJ2-6 TRBV11-2 TGTGCCAGCAGCCCGAATAGGGGTTCGGGGGCCAACGTCCTGACTTTC CASSPNRGSGANVLTF
12 - - TRBJ2-1 TRBV5-1 TGCGCCAGCAGCTTGGGGGGAAATGAGCAGTTCTTC CASSLGGNEQFF
12 - - TRBJ2-5 TRBV25-1 TGTGCCAGCGGGCCCTCCGGGGAGACCCAGTACTTC CASGPSGETQYF
14 - TRBD1 TRBJ1-4 TRBV6-6 TGTGCCAGCAGTCCACAGGGGGTGGAGGAAAAACTGTTTTTT CASSPQGVEEKLFF
17 - - TRBJ1-4 TRBV7-3 TGTGCCAGCAGCTTAATGGGGGTGGAGAGACGGATTGGAAAACTGTTTTTT CASSLMGVERRIGKLFF
15 - - TRBJ1-1 TRBV27 TGTGCCAGCAGCCCGGGGGGACGGTGGAACACTGAAGCTTTCTTT CASSPGGRWNTEAFF
16 - - TRBJ1-6 TRBV10-3 TGTGCCATCAGTGAGTCGGGGGAGGGTGTATCGAATACCCTCCACTTT CAISESGEGVSNTLHF
15 - - TRBJ2-1 TRBV28 TGTGCCAGCAGCGTACAGGGAGAGTACCCCATTGAGCAGTTCTTC CASSVQGEYPIEQFF
13 once - TRBJ2-7 TRBV7-9 TGTGCCAGCAGCTTGCCCAGTACCTACGAGCAGTACTTC CASSLPSTYEQYF
21 few TRBD2 TRBJ2-1 TRBV7-8 TGTGCCAGCAGCTTAGGTGTCATCGGAGGACTAGCCCTTTCATCCTACAATGAGCAGTTCTTC CASSLGVIGGLALSSYNEQFF
16 - TRBD2 TRBJ2-1 TRBV7-8 TGTGCCAGCAGCAGACCGTGGGGACTAGCGGGAAATGAGCAGTTCTTC CASSRPWGLAGNEQFF
13 - - TRBJ2-7 TRBV5-5 TGTGCCAGCAGCTTGTTAAAGTCGGCCGAGCAGTACTTC CASSLLKSAEQYF
15 - - TRBJ2-7 TRBV9 TGTGCCAGCAGCGGAGAACTCTCTTCTTCCTACGAGCAGTACTTC CASSGELSSSYEQYF
14 - - TRBJ1-5 TRBV19 TGTGCCAGTAGTATGAAATATACAAATCAGCCCCAGCATTTT CASSMKYTNQPQHF
13 - - TRBJ2-7 TRBV15 TGTGCCACCAGCAGAGACACGACCTACGAGCAGTACTTC CATSRDTTYEQYF
16 - TRBD1 TRBJ2-5 TRBV18 TGTGCCAGCTCACTTCCGGGACAGGGGGCTTTTGAGACCCAGTACTTC CASSLPGQGAFETQYF
15 - - TRBJ1-2 TRBV10-3 TGTGCCATCAGTGAAGGGGCAGTTACTATGGAGGGGTACACCTTC CAISEGAVTMEGYTF
13 - - TRBJ1-2 TRBV13 TGTGCCAGCAGCTTAGTCTCACGAGATGGCTACACCTTC CASSLVSRDGYTF
19 - TRBD2 TRBJ2-7 TRBV27 TGTGCCAGCAGTTTGGACCTCCCGGCGGGAGACCAAGTCCCCTACGAGCAGTACTTC CASSLDLPAGDQVPYEQYF
18 - - TRBJ1-2 TRBV7-2 TGTGCCAGCAGCGTCCGCGACGGGGCACGGGGGGCCAAGGTGGGCTACACCTTC CASSVRDGARGAKVGYTF
15 - - TRBJ2-7 TRBV9 TGTGCCAGCAGCGTAGCCCCGGGGTTGTCCTACGAGCAGTACTTC CASSVAPGLSYEQYF
13 - - TRBJ2-3 TRBV4-1 TGCGCCACCACCGATGAGCGCTCAGATACGCAGTATTTT CATTDERSDTQYF
15 - TRBD1 TRBJ1-4 TRBV28 TGTGCCAGCAGAGCACGGGACAGCCTTAATGAAAAACTGTTTTTT CASRARDSLNEKLFF
12 - TRBD1 TRBJ2-7 TRBV2 TGTGCCATCCGGGACAGGATCTACGAGCAGTACTTC CAIRDRIYEQYF
14 once - TRBJ2-7 TRBV19 TGTGCCAGTAGTATTTACGGGCCTTCCTACGAGCAGTACTTC CASSIYGPSYEQYF
14 - - TRBJ1-1 TRBV28 TGTGCCAGCAGTTTCCGGGGGGGGAACACTGAAGCTTTCTTT CASSFRGGNTEAFF
13 - - TRBJ1-5 TRBV7-3 TGTGCCAGCAGCTCGGGGGATTTGGGCCCCCAGCATTTT CASSSGDLGPQHF
14 - TRBD2 TRBJ2-1 TRBV25-1 TGTGCCAGCAGGCCGGGACTAGCTGGCGATGAGCAGTTCTTC CASRPGLAGDEQFF
14 - TRBD2 TRBJ2-7 TRBV6-1 TGTGCCAGCAGTGAGTGGGGGGGAACCTACGAGCAGTACTTC CASSEWGGTYEQYF
15 - TRBD2 TRBJ2-7 TRBV2 TGTGCCAGCATCCCCTTTAGCGGGAGGGCCTCCGAGCAGTACTTC CASIPFSGRASEQYF
16 - TRBD2 TRBJ2-3 TRBV7-6 TGTGCCAGCAGCTCCTACTCTAGCGGGAGATTAGATACGCAGTATTTT CASSSYSSGRLDTQYF
15 - TRBD2 TRBJ2-5 TRBV2 TGTGCCAGCAGTGATCCTAGCGGGAGCCCTGAGACCCAGTACTTC CASSDPSGSPETQYF
15 - TRBD1 TRBJ1-3 TRBV9 TGTGCCAGCAGCGGACCGGACAGGTCTGGAAACACCATATATTTT CASSGPDRSGNTIYF
12 - - TRBJ2-7 TRBV6-5 TGTGCCAGCAGGGAATGGGGCGGCGAGCAGTACTTC CASREWGGEQYF
16 - - TRBJ1-2 TRBV6-7 TGTGCCAGCAGTTACGAGGTAGCGGGGATAGGCTATGGCTACACCTTC CASSYEVAGIGYGYTF
14 once - TRBJ1-1 TRBV27 TGTGCCAGCAGTTCGCGACTGCGGAACACTGAAGCTTTCTTT CASSSRLRNTEAFF
15 - - TRBJ2-3 TRBV13 TGTGCCAGCAGCTTACGACAGCGGGGCACAGATACGCAGTATTTT CASSLRQRGTDTQYF
13 - - TRBJ1-5 TRBV5-1 TGCGCCAGCAGCTTAGAGGGTTATCAGCCCCAGCATTTT CASSLEGYQPQHF
16 - - TRBJ2-5 TRBV27 TGTGCCAGCAGTCCCCGGGGACCTACGGAAGAAGAGACCCAGTACTTC CASSPRGPTEEETQYF
15 once TRBD1 TRBJ2-3 TRBV2 TGTGCCAGCAGGTTATACAGGGGCCACACAGATACGCAGTATTTT CASRLYRGHTDTQYF
13 - - TRBJ1-1 TRBV28 TGTGCCAGCAGTTTCACGCGGCGGACTGAAGCTTTCTTT CASSFTRRTEAFF
16 once TRBD2 TRBJ2-2 TRBV7-9 TGTGCCAGCAGCTTAGTTCGGGCGGGAGCCACCGGGGAGCTGTTTTTT CASSLVRAGATGELFF
14 once - TRBJ2-5 TRBV6-4 TGTGCCAGCAGTGCCGCGACCCCTCAAGAGACCCAGTACTTC CASSAATPQETQYF
15 - TRBD2 TRBJ2-7 TRBV18 TGTGCCAGCTCACCGACTAGCGTTCACCCCTACGAGCAGTACTTC CASSPTSVHPYEQYF
11 - - TRBJ2-7 TRBV10-3 TGTGCCATCAGTTCCACGGGAGAGCAGTACTTC CAISSTGEQYF
15 - - TRBJ2-3 TRBV27 TGTGCCAGCAGTTTAAAGGGGAGGAGGGCAGATACGCAGTATTTT CASSLKGRRADTQYF
15 - - TRBJ2-3 TRBV6-5 TGTGCCAGCAGTTCATCGAAACGGATCACAGATACGCAGTATTTT CASSSSKRITDTQYF
16 - - TRBJ2-1 TRBV4-1 TGCGCCAGCAGCCAAGTGGCTTTCTCCTCCTACAATGAGCAGTTCTTC CASSQVAFSSYNEQFF